The text below deals with one TCR beta chain. V lost 4 bases to trimming and J lost 11 bases; unmatched junction nucleotides: 2. The CDR3 extends over 11 amino acids. This sample is drawn from a study of T cell responses to AZD1222 COVID-19 vaccine. Measured with immunoSEQ multiplex PCR; TCRdb has only the in-frame clones, and not every one. This table has some 86,000 clones, approximately 91% appearing once. This clonotype originated in an adult who received the AZD1222 COVID-19 vaccine. The sequencing used peripheral blood, collected 28 days after the second AZD1222 dose. The rearrangement joins TRBV12-3 or TRBV12-4 to TRBJ1-5; 7 nucleotides line up with TRBD1. CDR3 DNA: TGTGCCAGCAGTTCCAGGGGGTCCCAGCATTTT. Protein: CASSSRGSQHF.